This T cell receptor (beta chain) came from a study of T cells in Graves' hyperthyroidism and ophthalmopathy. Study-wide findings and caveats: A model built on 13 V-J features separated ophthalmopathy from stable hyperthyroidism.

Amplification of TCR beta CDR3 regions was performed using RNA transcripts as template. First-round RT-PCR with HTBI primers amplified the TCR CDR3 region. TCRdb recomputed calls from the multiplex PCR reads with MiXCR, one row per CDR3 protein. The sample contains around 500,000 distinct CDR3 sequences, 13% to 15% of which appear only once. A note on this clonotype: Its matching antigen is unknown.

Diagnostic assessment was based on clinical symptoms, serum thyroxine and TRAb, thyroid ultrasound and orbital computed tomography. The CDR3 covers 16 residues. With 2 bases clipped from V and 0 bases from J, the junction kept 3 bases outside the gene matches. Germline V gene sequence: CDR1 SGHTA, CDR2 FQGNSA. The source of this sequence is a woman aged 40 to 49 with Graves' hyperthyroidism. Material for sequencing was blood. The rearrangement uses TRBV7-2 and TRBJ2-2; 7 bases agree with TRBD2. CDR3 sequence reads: CASSLNAGANTGELFF. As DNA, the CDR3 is TGTGCCAGCAGCTTAAATGCGGGAGCGAACACCGGGGAGCTGTTTTTT.